This TCR beta chain was found in a study of T cells in Graves' hyperthyroidism and ophthalmopathy. This clonotype was recorded at least ten times. V was pared by 4 bases and J by 2 bases, with 27 bases between. Per the germline V gene, CDR1 is SNHLY and CDR2 is FYNNEI. The CDR3 spans 21 residues. TCR beta CDR3 regions were amplified from RNA transcripts. HTBI primers were employed in a first-round RT-PCR of the TCR CDR3. TCRdb itself ran the multiplex PCR reads through MiXCR, one entry per CDR3 protein. The top ten hold approximately 49% of the sample, which has around 340,000 distinct CDR3 sequences, roughly 18% seen once.

The chain recombines TRBV2 with TRBJ2-6, with D perhaps TRBD1 or TRBD2 (5 bases each). The sequencing sample was made of blood. The source is a woman aged 45-65 years with Graves' hyperthyroidism. CDR3 bases: TGTGCCAGCAGTGCGAGTGGAAGGGGAGTGGGTTTGCGCCCTGGGGCCAACGTCCTGACTTTC. It translates to CASSASGRGVGLRPGANVLTF.